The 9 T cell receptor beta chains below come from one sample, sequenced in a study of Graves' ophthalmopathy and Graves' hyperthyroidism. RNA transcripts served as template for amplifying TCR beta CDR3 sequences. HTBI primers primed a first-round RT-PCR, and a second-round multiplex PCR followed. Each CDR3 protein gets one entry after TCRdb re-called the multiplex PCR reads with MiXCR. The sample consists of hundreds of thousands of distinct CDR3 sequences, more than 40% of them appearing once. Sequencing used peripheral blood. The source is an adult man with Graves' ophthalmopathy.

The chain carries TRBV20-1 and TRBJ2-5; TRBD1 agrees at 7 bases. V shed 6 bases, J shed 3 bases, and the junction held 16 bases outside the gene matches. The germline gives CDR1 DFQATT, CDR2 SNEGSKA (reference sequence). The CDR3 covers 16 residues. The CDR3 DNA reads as TGCAGTGCCTACAGGGGAGCCCTTTCCCGTAAAGAGACCCAGTACTTC. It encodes CSAYRGALSRKETQYF.

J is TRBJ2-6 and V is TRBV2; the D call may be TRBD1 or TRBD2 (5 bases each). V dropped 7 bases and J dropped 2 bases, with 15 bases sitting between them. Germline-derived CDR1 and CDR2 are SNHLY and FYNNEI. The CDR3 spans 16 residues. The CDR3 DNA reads TGTGCCAGCACCCCTCAAATGGGGGCTGGGGCCAACGTCCTGACTTTC. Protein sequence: CASTPQMGAGANVLTF.

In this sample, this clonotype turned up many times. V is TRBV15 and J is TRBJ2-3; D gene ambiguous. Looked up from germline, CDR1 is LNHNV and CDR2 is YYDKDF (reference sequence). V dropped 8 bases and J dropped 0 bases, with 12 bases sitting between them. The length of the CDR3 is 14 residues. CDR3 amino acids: CATGRTVSTDTQYF. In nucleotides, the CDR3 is TGTGCCACCGGTCGGACGGTCAGCACAGATACGCAGTATTTT. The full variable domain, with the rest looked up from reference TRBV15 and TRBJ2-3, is DAMVIQNPRYQVTQFGKPVTLSCSQTLNHNVMYWYQQKSSQAPKLLFHYYDKDFNNEADTPDNFQSRRPNTSFCFLDIRSPGLGDTAMYLCATGRTVSTDTQYFGPGTRLTVL.

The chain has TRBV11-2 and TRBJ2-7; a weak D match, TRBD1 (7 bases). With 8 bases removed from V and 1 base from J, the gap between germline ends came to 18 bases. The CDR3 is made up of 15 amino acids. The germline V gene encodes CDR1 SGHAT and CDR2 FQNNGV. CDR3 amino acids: CASSPGAGGSYEQYF. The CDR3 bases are TGTGCCAGCTCACCGGGAGCAGGGGGATCCTACGAGCAGTACTTC.

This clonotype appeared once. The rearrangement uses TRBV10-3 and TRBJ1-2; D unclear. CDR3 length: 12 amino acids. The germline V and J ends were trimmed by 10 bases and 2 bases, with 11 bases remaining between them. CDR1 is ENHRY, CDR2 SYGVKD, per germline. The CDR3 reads CATLAGNYGYTF. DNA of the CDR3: TGTGCCACCCTAGCGGGAAACTATGGCTACACCTTC.

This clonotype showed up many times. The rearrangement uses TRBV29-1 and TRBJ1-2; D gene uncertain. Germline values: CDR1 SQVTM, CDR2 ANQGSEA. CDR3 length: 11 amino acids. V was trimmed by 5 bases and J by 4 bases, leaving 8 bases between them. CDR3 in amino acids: CSVMSLYGYTF. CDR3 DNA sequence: TGCAGCGTTATGTCGCTCTATGGCTACACCTTC.

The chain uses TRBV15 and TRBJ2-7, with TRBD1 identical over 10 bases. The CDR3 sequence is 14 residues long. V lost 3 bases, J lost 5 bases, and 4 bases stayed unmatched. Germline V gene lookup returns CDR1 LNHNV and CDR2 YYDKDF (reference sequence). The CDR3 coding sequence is TGTGCCACCAGCAGCCGGGACAGGGGACACGAGCAGTACTTC. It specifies CATSSRDRGHEQYF.

This chain's CDR3 is CAISGTSRSSYNEQFF. The CDR3 bases are TGTGCCATCTCGGGGACTAGCCGGAGCTCCTACAATGAGCAGTTCTTC. The V gene is TRBV10-3, the J gene TRBJ2-1; TRBD2 matches 9 bases. Germline V CDR1 and CDR2: ENHRY, SYGVKD. The CDR3 consists of 16 residues. Trimming took 8 bases from V and 0 from J; bases not matched to a gene: 8.

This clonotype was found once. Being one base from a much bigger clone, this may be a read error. The CDR3 region has the DNA TGTGCCAGCAGCCGACCCCATACTAGCCCGGACGCCTACGAGCAGTACTTC. This encodes CASSRPHTSPDAYEQYF. The chain couples TRBV11-2 to TRBJ2-7; possibly TRBD2 for D (6 bases). The CDR3 covers 17 residues. The V gene's germline CDR1 is SGHAT and CDR2 FQNNGV. V was pared by 5 bases and J by 2 bases, with 22 bases between.